This T cell receptor beta chain was retrieved from a study of metastatic and nonmetastatic thyroid tumors. Study information: Peripheral blood and tumor or nodule samples from malignant and benign thyroid patients were compared.

Study processing details: Across clinicopathological groups, CDR3 differences served as the basis for building a distant-metastasis classifier for papillary thyroid cancer. TCRdb called clones again from the PCR reads with MiXCR. TCRdb assigned the V and J calls; the authors' analysis was not used. The sample contains some 45,000 clones, 15% to 20% of which appear only once. Trimming left V 5 bases short and J 1 base short, with 9 bases between. The CDR3 is made up of 13 amino acids. Germline CDR1 SNHLY, CDR2 FYNNEI. Ahead of thyroid surgery, no patient had received treatment of any kind. Study-wide findings and caveats: Compared with benign nodules, malignant thyroid tumors were reported to have significantly higher TCR beta diversity in both blood and tumor.

This clone was seen repeatedly, ten times or more. Its antigen is still unknown. This clonotype originated in a female donor with papillary thyroid cancer or a benign thyroid nodule (not recorded which). Some clones in this sample may be carry-over from other donors' samples. The sequenced sample consisted of blood. The chain uses TRBV2 and TRBJ2-7; D is unclear. The CDR3 spells CASSSFESYEQYF. The CDR3 DNA follows: TGTGCCAGCAGTAGTTTTGAATCCTACGAGCAGTACTTC.